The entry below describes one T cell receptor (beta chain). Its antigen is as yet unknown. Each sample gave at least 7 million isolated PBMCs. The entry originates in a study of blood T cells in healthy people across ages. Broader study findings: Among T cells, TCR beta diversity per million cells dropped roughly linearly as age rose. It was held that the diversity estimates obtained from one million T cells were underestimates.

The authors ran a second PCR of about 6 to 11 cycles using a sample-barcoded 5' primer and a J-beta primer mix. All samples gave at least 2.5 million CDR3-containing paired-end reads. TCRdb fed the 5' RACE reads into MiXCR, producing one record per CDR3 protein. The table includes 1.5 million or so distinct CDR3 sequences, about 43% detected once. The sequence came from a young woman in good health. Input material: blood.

CDR3: CASRKQLGLAGEDEQYF. CDR3 coding DNA: TGTGCCAGCAGGAAACAATTGGGACTAGCGGGAGAAGACGAGCAGTACTTC. This chain links TRBV4-2 with TRBJ2-7, with TRBD2 identical over 14 bases. J lost 5 bases, V lost 6 bases, and 12 bases had no gene match. The CDR3 has 17 amino acids. Germline values: CDR1 LGHNA, CDR2 YNFKEQ.